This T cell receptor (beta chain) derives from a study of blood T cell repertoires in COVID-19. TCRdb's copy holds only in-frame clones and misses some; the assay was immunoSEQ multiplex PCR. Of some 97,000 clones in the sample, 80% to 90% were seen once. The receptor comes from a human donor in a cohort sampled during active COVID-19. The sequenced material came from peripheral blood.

The CDR3 DNA reads as TGTGCCAGCAGCTTCAGGGTGGGCGCGAACACTGAAGCTTTCTTT. Translating it yields CASSFRVGANTEAFF. The chain joins TRBV11-2 to TRBJ1-1; possible D gene TRBD1, 5 bases. CDR1 SGHAT and CDR2 FQNNGV come from the germline V gene. The V end was cut by 3 bases, the J end by 1 base, with 12 bases between. This CDR3 contains 15 residues.